The entry below describes one TCR beta chain. The antigen this receptor binds is unknown. No base qualities exist here, and no much larger clone lies one base off it. This entry comes from a study of blood T cell repertoires in COVID-19 (dated by TCRdb to about 2020). With respect to the entire study: Samples covering the acute and convalescent phases of COVID-19 were provided by collaborators in the United States, Italy and Spain. The material from the prospective study consisted of cDNA or gDNA derived from T cells, B-cell-depleted T cells, or PBMCs. The dataset comprised deeply sampled blood TCRbeta repertoires from subjects exposed to, actively infected with, or recovered from COVID-19. The repertoires were released in a freely available public database intended as a resource for research on the immune response to SARS-CoV-2. Samples were obtained from the ongoing ImmuneRACE study (first 160 participants) and from approximately 1,200 subjects provided by 6 global collaborators. Nearly every sample came with metadata listing a de-identified subject ID, COVID-19 status, age in years and sex. Where HLA class I and class II types were available, the types were taken from metadata supplied by the sample provider, not from assay-based typing. Points the paper makes about the study in general: The quantity of clinical and demographic metadata differed by source and by participant and was supplied without curation.

V is cut back by 0 bases and J by 3 bases, with 5 bases in the junction unmatched. The CDR3 runs 17 amino acids, cysteine and phenylalanine included. The DNA shown is the 51-base CDR3, in frame from base 1. The CDR1 and CDR2 encoded by the germline V gene are SGHDN and FVKESK. TCRbeta CDR3 regions were amplified from genomic DNA by means of the immunoSEQ Assay, a bias-controlled multiplex PCR. On the authors' methods: The number of nucleated cells in each sample was estimated by amplification of reference gene primers within the assay. To quantify the absolute abundance of each unique TCRbeta CDR3 rearrangement, sequence reads were collapsed and filtered. For each sample, productive Simpson clonality was calculated by taking the square root of Simpson's diversity index across productive rearrangements. Held by TCRdb, this immuneACCESS table contains in-frame sequences only and omits some clones. Under half of the omission traces to an unresolved V gene where checked; the cause of the rest is unknown. The V and J calls and clone size come from that table; D and trimming were worked out from the DNA. Across this sample there are about 250,000 clones, with around 81% seen only once. The ten largest clones represent around 6.4% of the sample.

Collaborating institutions collected whole blood in K2EDTA tubes following their own protocols. For TCRbeta analysis, collaborator samples were shipped as frozen whole blood, as isolated PBMCs, or as DNA extracted from either sample type. The sequenced material came from peripheral blood. This TCR was sampled from a woman between 55 and 75 years old with active or convalescent COVID-19. Recombination connected TRBV14 to TRBJ2-6; 7 bases in the junction line up with TRBD1. For the CDR3, the sequence is CASSQETGWYGANVLTF. Here is the DNA: TGTGCCAGCAGCCAAGAGACAGGGTGGTATGGGGCCAACGTCCTGACTTTC. The full variable domain, completed from the reference TRBV14 and TRBJ2-6 proteins outside the CDR3, reads EAGVTQFPSHSVIEKGQTVTLRCDPISGHDNLYWYRRVMGKEIKFLLHFVKESKQDESGMPNNRFLAERTGGTYSTLKVQPAELEDSGVYFCASSQETGWYGANVLTFGAGSRLTVL.